Given below is one T cell receptor (beta chain) in context. What it binds is not known. The repertoire was sequenced with immunoSEQ multiplex PCR; TCRdb's copy has only in-frame clones and lacks some. The repertoire holds approximately 93,000 clones, with 89% as singletons. The sample is drawn from a study of T cell responses to AZD1222 COVID-19 vaccine. Study observations and caveats: A rise in Spike-specific TCR breadth and depth followed two AZD1222 doses. Baseline seropositivity characterized only six AZD1222 recipients.

Trimming cost V 1 base and J 0 bases; bases outside gene matches: 10. This CDR3 spans 19 amino acids. Germline V gene sequence: CDR1 MNHEY, CDR2 SVGEGT. Pooling of second doses given at about 4 or about 12 weeks was done. The source of this sequence is an adult who received the AZD1222 COVID-19 vaccine. Source: peripheral blood, taken 28 days after the second AZD1222 dose. The J gene is TRBJ2-7, the V gene TRBV6-2 or TRBV6-3; TRBD2 agrees at 12 bases. CDR3 protein: CASSYLTSGGPFVSYEQYF. The CDR3 nucleotides are TGTGCCAGCAGTTACTTAACTAGCGGGGGGCCTTTCGTCTCCTACGAGCAGTACTTC.